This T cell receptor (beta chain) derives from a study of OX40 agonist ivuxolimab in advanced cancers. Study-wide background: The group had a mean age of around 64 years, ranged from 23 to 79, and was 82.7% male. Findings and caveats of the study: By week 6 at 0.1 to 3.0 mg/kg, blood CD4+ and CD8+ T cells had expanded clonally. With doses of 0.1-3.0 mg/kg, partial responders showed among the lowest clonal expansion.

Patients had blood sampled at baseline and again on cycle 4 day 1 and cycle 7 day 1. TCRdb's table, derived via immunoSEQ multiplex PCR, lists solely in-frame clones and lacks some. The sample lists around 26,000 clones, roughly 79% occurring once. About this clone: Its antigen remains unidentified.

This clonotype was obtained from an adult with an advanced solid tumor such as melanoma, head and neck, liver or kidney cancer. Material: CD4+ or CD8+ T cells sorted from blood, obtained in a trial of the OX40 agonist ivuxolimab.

CDR3 coding DNA: TGCGCCAGCAGCCAAGACTGGGGACACAGCATGAACACTGAAGCTTTCTTT. It codes for CASSQDWGHSMNTEAFF. The chain recombines TRBV4-3 with TRBJ1-1, with D perhaps TRBD1 (6 bases). This CDR3 has 17 residues. Germline CDR1 LGHNA, CDR2 YSLEER. V dropped 0 bases and J dropped 0 bases, with 14 bases sitting between them.